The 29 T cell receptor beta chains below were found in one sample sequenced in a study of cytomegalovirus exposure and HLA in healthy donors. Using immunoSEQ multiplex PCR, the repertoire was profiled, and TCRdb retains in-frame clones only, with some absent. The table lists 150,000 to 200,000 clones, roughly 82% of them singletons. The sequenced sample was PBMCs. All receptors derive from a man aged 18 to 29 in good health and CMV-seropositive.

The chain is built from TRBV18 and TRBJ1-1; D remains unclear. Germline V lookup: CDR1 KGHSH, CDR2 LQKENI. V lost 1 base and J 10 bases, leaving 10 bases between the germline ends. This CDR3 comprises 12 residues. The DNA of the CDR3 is TGTGCCAGCTCACCACTTCGGGGTGGAGCTTTCTTT. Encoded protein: CASSPLRGGAFF.

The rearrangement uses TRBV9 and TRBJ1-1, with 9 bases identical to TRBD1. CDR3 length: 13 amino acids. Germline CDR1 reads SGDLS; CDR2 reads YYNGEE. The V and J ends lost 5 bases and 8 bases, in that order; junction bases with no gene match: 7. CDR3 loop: CASRRDRDGEAFF. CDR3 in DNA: TGTGCCAGCAGGCGGGACAGGGATGGCGAAGCTTTCTTT.

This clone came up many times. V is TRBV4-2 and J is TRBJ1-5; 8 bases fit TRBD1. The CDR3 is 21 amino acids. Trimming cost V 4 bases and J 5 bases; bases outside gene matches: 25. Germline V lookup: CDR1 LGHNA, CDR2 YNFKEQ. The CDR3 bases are TGTGCCAGCAGCCTCCCGCGTCGACAGGGGAAGATTAGGGGTATGGATCAGCCCCAGCATTTT. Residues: CASSLPRRQGKIRGMDQPQHF.

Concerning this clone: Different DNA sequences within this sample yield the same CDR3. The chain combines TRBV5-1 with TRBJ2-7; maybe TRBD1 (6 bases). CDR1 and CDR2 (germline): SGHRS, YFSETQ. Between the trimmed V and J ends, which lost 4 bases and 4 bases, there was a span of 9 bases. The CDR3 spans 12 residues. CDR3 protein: CASSPDSYEQYF. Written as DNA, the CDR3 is TGCGCCAGCAGCCCGGACAGTTACGAGCAGTACTTC. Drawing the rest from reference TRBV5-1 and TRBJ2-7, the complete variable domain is KAGVTQTPRYLIKTRGQQVTLSCSPISGHRSVSWYQQTPGQGLQFLFEYFSETQRNKGNFPGRFSGRQFSNSRSEMNVSTLELGDSALYLCASSPDSYEQYFGPGTRLTVT.

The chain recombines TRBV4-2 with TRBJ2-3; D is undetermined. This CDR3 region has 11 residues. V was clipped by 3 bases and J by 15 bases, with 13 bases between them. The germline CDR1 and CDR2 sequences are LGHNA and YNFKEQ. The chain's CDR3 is CASSHQARSYF. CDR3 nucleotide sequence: TGTGCCAGCAGCCACCAAGCCCGATCCTATTTT.

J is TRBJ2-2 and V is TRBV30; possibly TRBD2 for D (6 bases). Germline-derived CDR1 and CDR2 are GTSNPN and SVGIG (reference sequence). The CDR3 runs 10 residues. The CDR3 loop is CAGGPGELFF. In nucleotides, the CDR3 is TGTGCTGGAGGGCCCGGGGAGCTGTTTTTT.

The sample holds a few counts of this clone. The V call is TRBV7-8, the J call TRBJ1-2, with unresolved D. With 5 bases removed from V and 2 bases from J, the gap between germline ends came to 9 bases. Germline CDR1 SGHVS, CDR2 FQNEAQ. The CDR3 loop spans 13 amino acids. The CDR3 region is CASSVGRNYGYTF. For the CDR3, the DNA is TGTGCCAGCAGCGTCGGGAGAAACTATGGCTACACCTTC.

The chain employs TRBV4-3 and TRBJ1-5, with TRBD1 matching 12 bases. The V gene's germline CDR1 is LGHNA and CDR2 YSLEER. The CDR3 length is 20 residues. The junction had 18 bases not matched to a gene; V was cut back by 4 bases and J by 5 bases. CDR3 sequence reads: CASSRPGQGAFVCPDQPQHF. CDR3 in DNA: TGCGCCAGCAGCCGGCCGGGACAGGGGGCTTTTGTCTGTCCCGATCAGCCCCAGCATTTT.

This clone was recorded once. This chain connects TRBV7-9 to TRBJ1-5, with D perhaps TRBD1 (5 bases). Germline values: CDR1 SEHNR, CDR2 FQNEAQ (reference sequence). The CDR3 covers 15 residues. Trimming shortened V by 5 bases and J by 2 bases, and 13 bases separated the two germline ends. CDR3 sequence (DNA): TGTGCCAGCAGCCGAGGCGGGACCCGCAATCAGCCCCAGCATTTT. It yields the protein CASSRGGTRNQPQHF.

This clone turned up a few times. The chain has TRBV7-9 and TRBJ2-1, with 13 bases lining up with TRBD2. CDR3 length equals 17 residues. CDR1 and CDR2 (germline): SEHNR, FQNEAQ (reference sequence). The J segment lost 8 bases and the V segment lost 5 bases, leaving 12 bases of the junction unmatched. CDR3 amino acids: CASSEGTVGLAGDEQFF. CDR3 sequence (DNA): TGTGCCAGCAGCGAGGGGACAGTTGGACTAGCGGGAGATGAGCAGTTCTTC. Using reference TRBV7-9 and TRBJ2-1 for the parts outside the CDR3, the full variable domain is DTGVSQNPRHKITKRGQNVTFRCDPISEHNRLYWYRQTLGQGPEFLTYFQNEAQLEKSRLLSDRFSAERPKGSFSTLEIQRTEQGDSAMYLCASSEGTVGLAGDEQFFGPGTRLTVL.

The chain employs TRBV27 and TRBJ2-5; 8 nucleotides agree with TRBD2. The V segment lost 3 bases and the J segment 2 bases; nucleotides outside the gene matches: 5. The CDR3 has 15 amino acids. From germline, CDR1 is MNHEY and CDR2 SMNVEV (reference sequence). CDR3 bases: TGTGCCAGCAGTTTCTTAGCGGGATCGCAAGAGACCCAGTACTTC. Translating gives CASSFLAGSQETQYF.

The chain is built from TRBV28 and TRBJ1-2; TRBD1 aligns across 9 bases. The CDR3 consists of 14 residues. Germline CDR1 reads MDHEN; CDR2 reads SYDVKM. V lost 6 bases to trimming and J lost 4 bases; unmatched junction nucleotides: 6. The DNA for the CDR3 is TGTGCCAGCAGAACAGGGGGCCGAGGCTATGGCTACACCTTC. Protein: CASRTGGRGYGYTF.

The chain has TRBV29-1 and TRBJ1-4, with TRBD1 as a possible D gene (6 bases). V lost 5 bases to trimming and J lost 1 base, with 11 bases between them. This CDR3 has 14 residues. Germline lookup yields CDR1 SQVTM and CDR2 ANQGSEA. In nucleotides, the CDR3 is TGCAGCGTTCCCTGGGGGCGAACTAATGAAAAACTGTTTTTT. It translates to CSVPWGRTNEKLFF.

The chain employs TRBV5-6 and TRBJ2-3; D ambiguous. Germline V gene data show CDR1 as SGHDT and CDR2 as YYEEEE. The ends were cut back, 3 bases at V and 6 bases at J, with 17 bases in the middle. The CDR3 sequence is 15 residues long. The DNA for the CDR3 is TGTGCCAGCAGCTACATTCCCACTACATCCGATACGCAGTATTTT. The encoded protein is CASSYIPTTSDTQYF.

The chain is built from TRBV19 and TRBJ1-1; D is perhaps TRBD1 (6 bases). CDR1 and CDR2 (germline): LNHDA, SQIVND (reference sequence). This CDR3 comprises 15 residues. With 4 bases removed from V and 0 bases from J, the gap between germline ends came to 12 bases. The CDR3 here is CASSSTGLMNTEAFF. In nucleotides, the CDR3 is TGTGCCAGTAGTAGTACAGGGCTCATGAACACTGAAGCTTTCTTT.

The CDR3 loop reads CASSLASGISDTQYF. In nucleotides, the CDR3 is TGCGCCAGCAGCTTGGCTAGCGGGATATCAGATACGCAGTATTTT. The chain carries TRBV5-1 and TRBJ2-3; TRBD2 matches 9 bases. This CDR3 comprises 15 residues. V gave up 0 bases and J gave up 4 bases; unmatched junction bases: 3. CDR1 SGHRS and CDR2 YFSETQ come from the germline V gene. The full variable domain, with the rest looked up from reference TRBV5-1 and TRBJ2-3, is KAGVTQTPRYLIKTRGQQVTLSCSPISGHRSVSWYQQTPGQGLQFLFEYFSETQRNKGNFPGRFSGRQFSNSRSEMNVSTLELGDSALYLCASSLASGISDTQYFGPGTRLTVL.

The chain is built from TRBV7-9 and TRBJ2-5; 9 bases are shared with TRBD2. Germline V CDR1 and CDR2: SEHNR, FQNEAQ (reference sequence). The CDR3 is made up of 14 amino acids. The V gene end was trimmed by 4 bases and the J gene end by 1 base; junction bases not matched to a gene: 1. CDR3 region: CASSSTSGQETQYF. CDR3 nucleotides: TGTGCCAGCAGCTCGACTAGCGGCCAAGAGACCCAGTACTTC.

The CDR3 sequence: CASSTGGGASTEAFF. CDR3 bases: TGTGCCAGCAGCACGGGTGGGGGGGCTTCCACTGAAGCTTTCTTT. The chain joins TRBV5-4 to TRBJ1-1, with D possibly being TRBD1 (6 bases). Trimming took off 4 bases at V and 4 bases at J, with 17 bases between the two ends. In germline, CDR1 is SGHNT, CDR2 YYREEE (reference sequence). The length of the CDR3 is 15 residues.

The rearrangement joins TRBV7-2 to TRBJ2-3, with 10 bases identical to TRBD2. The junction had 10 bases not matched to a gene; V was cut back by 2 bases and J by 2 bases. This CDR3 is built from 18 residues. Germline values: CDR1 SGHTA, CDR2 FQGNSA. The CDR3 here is CASSLRPRSGGDTDTQYF. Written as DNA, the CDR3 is TGTGCCAGCAGCTTAAGGCCCCGCAGCGGGGGGGACACAGATACGCAGTATTTT.

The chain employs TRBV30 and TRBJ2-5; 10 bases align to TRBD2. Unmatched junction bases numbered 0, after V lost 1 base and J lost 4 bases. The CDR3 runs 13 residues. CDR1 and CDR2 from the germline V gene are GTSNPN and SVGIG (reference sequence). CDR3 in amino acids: CAWSGLAGETQYF. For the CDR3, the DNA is TGTGCCTGGAGTGGACTAGCGGGAGAGACCCAGTACTTC.

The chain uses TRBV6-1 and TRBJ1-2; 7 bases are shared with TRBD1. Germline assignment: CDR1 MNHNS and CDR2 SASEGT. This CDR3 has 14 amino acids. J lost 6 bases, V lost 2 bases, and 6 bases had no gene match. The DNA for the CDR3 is TGTGCCAGCAGTGAACAGGGGGGAGGCGATGGCTACACCTTC. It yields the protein CASSEQGGGDGYTF.

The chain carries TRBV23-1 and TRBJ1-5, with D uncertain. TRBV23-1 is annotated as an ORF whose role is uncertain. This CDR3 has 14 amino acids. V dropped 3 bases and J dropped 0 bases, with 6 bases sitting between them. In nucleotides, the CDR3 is TGCGCCAGCAGTCATAGAACTAGCAATCAGCCCCAGCATTTT. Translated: CASSHRTSNQPQHF.

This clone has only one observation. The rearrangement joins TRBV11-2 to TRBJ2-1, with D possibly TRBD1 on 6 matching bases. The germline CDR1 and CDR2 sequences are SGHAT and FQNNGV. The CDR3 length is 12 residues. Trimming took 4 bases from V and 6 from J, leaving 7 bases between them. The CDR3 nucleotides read TGTGCCAGCAGCTCGGACAGCAATGAGCAGTTCTTC. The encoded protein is CASSSDSNEQFF.

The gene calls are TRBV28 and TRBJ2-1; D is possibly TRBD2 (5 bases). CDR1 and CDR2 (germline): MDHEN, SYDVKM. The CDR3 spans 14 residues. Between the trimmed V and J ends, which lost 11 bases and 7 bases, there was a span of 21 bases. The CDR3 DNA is TGTGCCGGCGAGATGAGGACTGCCCTAAATGAGCAGTTCTTC. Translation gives CAGEMRTALNEQFF.

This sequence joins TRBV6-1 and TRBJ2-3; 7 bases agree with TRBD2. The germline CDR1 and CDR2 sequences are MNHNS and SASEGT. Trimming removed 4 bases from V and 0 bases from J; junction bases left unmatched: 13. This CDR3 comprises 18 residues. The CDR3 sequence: CASSATSSSGPSTDTQYF. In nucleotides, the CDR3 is TGTGCCAGCAGTGCCACCTCTTCTAGCGGCCCTAGCACAGATACGCAGTATTTT.

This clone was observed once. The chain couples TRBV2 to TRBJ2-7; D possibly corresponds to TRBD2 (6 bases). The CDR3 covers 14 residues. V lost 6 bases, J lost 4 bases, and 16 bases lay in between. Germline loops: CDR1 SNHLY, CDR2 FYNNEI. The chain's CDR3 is CASRGIAEVYEQYF. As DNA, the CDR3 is TGTGCCAGCAGGGGGATAGCGGAGGTTTACGAGCAGTACTTC.

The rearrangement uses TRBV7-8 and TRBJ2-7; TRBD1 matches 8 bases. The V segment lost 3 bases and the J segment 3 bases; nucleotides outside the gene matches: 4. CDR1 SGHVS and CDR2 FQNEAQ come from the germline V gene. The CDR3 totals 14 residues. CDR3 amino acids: CASSFPGQVYEQYF. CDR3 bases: TGTGCCAGCAGCTTCCCGGGACAGGTCTACGAGCAGTACTTC.

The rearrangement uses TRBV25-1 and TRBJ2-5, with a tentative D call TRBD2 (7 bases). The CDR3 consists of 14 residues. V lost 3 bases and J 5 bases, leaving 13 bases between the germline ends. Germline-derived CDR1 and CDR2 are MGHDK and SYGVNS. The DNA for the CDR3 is TGTGCCAGCAGTGAGCGGGGGCCGATTGAGACCCAGTACTTC. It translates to CASSERGPIETQYF.

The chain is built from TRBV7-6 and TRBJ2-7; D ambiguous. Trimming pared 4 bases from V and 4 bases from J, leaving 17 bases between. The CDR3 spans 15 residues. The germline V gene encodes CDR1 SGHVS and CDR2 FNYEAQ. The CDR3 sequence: CASSSPVGGTYEQYF. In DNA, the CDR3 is TGTGCCAGCAGCTCGCCGGTCGGCGGAACTTACGAGCAGTACTTC.